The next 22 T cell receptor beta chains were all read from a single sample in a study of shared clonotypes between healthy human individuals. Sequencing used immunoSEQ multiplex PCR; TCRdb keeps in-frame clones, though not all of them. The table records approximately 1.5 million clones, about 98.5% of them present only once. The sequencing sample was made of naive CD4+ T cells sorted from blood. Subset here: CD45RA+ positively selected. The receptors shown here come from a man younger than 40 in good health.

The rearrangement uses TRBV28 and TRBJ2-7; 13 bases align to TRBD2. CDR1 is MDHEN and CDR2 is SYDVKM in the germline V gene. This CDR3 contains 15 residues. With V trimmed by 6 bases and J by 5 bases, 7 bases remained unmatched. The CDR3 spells CASSKLAGGTHEQYF. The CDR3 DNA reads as TGTGCCAGCAGCAAACTAGCGGGAGGGACTCACGAGCAGTACTTC.

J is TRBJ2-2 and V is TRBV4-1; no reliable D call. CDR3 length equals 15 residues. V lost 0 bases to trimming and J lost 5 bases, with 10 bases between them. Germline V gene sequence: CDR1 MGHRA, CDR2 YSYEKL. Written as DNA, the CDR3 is TGCGCCAGCAGCCAAGATAATCTAGTGACCGGGGAGCTGTTTTTT. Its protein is CASSQDNLVTGELFF.

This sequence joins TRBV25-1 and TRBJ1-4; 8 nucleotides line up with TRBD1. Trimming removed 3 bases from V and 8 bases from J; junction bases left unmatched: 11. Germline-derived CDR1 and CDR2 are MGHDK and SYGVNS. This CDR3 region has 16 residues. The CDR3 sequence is CASSDLGQGRGEKLFF. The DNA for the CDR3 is TGTGCCAGCAGTGACCTCGGACAGGGCCGAGGCGAAAAACTGTTTTTT. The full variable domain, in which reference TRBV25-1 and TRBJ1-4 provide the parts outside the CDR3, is EADIYQTPRYLVIGTGKKITLECSQTMGHDKMYWYQQDPGMELHLIHYSYGVNSTEKGDLSSESTVSRIRTEHFPLTLESARPSHTSQYLCASSDLGQGRGEKLFFGSGTQLSVL.

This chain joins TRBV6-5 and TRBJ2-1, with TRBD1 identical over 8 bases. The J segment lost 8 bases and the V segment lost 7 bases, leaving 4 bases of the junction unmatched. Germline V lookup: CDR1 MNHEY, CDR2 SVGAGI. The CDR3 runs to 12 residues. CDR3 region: CASTNRGDEQFF. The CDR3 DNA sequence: TGTGCCAGCACCAACAGGGGGGATGAGCAGTTCTTC.

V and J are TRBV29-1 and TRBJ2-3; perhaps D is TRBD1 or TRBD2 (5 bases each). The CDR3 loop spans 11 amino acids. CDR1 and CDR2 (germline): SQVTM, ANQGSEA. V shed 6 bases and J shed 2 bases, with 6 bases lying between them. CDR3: CSVGPTDTQYF. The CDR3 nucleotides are TGCAGCGTGGGACCCACAGATACGCAGTATTTT.

CDR3 coding DNA: TGTGCCAGCAGCCAGACAGGGAGCTATGGCTACACCTTC. This gives the protein CASSQTGSYGYTF. This sequence joins TRBV14 and TRBJ1-2; TRBD1 matches at 7 bases. Looked up from germline, CDR1 is SGHDN and CDR2 is FVKESK. The CDR3 totals 13 residues. V dropped 3 bases and J dropped 4; count of bases not matched to a gene: 2. The whole variable domain, remainder taken from reference TRBV14 and TRBJ1-2, is EAGVTQFPSHSVIEKGQTVTLRCDPISGHDNLYWYRRVMGKEIKFLLHFVKESKQDESGMPNNRFLAERTGGTYSTLKVQPAELEDSGVYFCASSQTGSYGYTFGSGTRLTVV.

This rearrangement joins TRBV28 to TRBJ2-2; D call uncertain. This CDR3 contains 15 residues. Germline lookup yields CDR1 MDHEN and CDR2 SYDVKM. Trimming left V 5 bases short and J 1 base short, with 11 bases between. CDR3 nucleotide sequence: TGTGCCAGCAGTCCCCCGAACAGGAACACCGGGGAGCTGTTTTTT. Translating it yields CASSPPNRNTGELFF.

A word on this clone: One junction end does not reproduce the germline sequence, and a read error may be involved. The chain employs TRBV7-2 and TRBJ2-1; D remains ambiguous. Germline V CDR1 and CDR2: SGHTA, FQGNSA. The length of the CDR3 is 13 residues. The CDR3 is CASSSSVYDEQFF. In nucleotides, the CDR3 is TGTGCCAGCAGCTCATCCGTCTACGATGAGCAGTTCTTC.

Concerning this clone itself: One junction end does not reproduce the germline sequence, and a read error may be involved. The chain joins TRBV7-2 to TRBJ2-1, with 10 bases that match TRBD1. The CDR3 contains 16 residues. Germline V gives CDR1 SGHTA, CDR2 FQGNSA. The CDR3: CASSLAGTGVYNEQFF. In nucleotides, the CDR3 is TGTGCCAGCAGCCTAGCCGGGACAGGGGTTTACAATGAGCAGTTCTTC.

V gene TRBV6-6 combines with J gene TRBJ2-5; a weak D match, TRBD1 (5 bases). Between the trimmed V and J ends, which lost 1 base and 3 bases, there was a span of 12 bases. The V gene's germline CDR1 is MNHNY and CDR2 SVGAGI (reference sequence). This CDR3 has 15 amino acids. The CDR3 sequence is CASSYLGPGEETQYF. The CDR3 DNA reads TGTGCCAGCAGTTACTTGGGGCCTGGGGAAGAGACCCAGTACTTC.

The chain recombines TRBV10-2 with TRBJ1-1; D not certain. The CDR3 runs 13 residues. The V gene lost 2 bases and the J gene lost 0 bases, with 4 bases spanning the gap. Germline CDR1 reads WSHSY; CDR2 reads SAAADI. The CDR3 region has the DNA TGCGCCAGCAGTGAGACAGTGAACACTGAAGCTTTCTTT. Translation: CASSETVNTEAFF.

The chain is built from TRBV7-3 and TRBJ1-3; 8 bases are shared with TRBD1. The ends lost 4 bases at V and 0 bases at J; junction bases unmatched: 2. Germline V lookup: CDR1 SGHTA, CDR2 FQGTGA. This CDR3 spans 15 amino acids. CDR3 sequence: CASSSGTGSGNTIYF. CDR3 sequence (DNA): TGTGCCAGCAGCTCAGGGACAGGCTCTGGAAACACCATATATTTT.

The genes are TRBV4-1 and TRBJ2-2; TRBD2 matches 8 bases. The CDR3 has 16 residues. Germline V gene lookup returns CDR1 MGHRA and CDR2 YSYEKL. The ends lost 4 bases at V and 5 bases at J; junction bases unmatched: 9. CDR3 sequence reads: CASSREAGVGTGELFF. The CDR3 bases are TGCGCCAGCAGCCGGGAAGCGGGAGTGGGAACCGGGGAGCTGTTTTTT.

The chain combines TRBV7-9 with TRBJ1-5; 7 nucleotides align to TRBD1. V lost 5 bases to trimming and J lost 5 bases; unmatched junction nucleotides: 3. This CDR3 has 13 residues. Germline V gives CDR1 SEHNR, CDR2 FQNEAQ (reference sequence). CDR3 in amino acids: CASSDTGDQPQHF. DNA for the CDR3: TGTGCCAGCAGCGACACAGGGGATCAGCCCCAGCATTTT.

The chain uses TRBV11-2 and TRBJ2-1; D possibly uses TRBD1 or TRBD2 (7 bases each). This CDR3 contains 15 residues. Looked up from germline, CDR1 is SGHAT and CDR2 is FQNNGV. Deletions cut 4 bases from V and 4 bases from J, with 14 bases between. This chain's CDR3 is CASSSGGGGYNEQFF. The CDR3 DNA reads TGTGCCAGCAGCTCAGGGGGGGGAGGGTACAATGAGCAGTTCTTC.

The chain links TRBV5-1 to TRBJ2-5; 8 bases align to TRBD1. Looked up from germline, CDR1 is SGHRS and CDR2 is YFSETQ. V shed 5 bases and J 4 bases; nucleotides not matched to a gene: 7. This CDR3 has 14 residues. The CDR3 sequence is CASRWRTGTETQYF. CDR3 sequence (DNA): TGCGCCAGCAGATGGCGGACAGGGACAGAGACCCAGTACTTC. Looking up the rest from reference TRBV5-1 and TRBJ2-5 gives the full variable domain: KAGVTQTPRYLIKTRGQQVTLSCSPISGHRSVSWYQQTPGQGLQFLFEYFSETQRNKGNFPGRFSGRQFSNSRSEMNVSTLELGDSALYLCASRWRTGTETQYFGPGTRLLVL.

The CDR3 DNA sequence: TGTGCCATCAGTGAGGCAAGACAGGGTGAGAAAGAGACCCAGTACTTC. Translating it yields CAISEARQGEKETQYF. The V call is TRBV10-3, the J call TRBJ2-5; 7 bases are shared with TRBD1. J lost 3 bases, V lost 2 bases, and 9 bases had no gene match. Per germline, CDR1 ENHRY and CDR2 SYGVKD. The CDR3 spans 16 residues.

CDR3 loop: CASSSMGAGGNEQYF. The CDR3 bases are TGTGCCAGCAGTTCCATGGGAGCGGGAGGGAACGAGCAGTACTTC. The gene calls are TRBV5-4 and TRBJ2-7, with TRBD2 identical over 10 bases. This CDR3 is built from 15 residues. J gave up 5 bases and V 5 bases, and 10 bases lay outside the gene matches. Germline CDR1 SGHNT, CDR2 YYREEE (reference sequence). The variable domain in full, with the rest retrieved from reference TRBV5-4 and TRBJ2-7, is ETGVTQSPTHLIKTRGQQVTLRCSSQSGHNTVSWYQQALGQGPQFIFQYYREEENGRGNFPPRFSGLQFPNYSSELNVNALELDDSALYLCASSSMGAGGNEQYFGPGTRLTVT.

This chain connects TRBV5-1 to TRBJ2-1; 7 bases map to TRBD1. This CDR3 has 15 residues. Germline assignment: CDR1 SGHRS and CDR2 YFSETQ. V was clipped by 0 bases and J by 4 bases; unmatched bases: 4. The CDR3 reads CASSLAEGAYNEQFF. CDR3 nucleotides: TGCGCCAGCAGCTTGGCCGAGGGGGCTTACAATGAGCAGTTCTTC.

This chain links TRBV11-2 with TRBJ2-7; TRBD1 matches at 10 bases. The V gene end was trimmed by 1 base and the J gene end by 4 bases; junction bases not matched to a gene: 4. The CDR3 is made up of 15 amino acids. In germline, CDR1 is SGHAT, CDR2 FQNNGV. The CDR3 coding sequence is TGTGCCAGCAGCTTAGCTCCGGACAGGGGGTACGAGCAGTACTTC. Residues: CASSLAPDRGYEQYF.

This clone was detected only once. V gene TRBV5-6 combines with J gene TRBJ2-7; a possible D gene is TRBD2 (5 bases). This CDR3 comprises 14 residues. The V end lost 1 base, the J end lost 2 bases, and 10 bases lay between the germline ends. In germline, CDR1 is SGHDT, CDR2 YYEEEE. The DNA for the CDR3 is TGTGCCAGCAGCTTGTGGTTTAGCGCCTACGAGCAGTACTTC. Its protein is CASSLWFSAYEQYF.

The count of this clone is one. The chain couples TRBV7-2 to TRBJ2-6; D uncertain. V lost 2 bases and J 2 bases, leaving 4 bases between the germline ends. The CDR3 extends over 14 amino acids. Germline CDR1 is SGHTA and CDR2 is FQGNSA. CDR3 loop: CASSLITGANVLTF. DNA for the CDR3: TGTGCCAGCAGCTTAATTACTGGGGCCAACGTCCTGACTTTC.